These 31 T cell receptor beta chains were sequenced from one sample in a study of molecular identifiers for immune sequencing clone quantification (dated by TCRdb to the late 2010s). Preparation of the library involved PCR. TCRdb shows the sequencer as Illumina HiSeq 4000. The public reads were reprocessed in TCRdb via fastp at Q25 and MiXCR, keeping in-frame beta chains. Each entry is one CDR3 protein sequence, shown with its most common DNA and genes. Recorded for this sample are about 640,000 distinct CDR3 sequences; about 20% of them occurred a single time. The ten largest make up 0.85% of the sample. The sample consisted of naive CD8+ T cells from blood, with Jurkat cell RNA spiked in. In the paper's terms, the cell subset or site label means: FACS-sorted CD8+CD4-CCR7+CD45RA+ naive T cells. Receptor source: a human donor in good health. Some libraries in this study had Jurkat cell RNA spiked in.

This clonotype was counted a few times. The chain joins TRBV24-1 to TRBJ1-1; 11 bases are shared with TRBD1. Trimming took 4 bases from V and 1 from J; bases not matched to a gene: 1. The CDR3 covers 15 residues. The germline CDR1 and CDR2 sequences are KGHDR and SFDVKD. CDR3 loop: CATSDGQGANTEAFF. Here the CDR3 DNA reads TGTGCCACCAGTGACGGACAGGGGGCGAACACTGAAGCTTTCTTT.

CDR3 residues: CASSENGISNQPQHF. CDR3 DNA: TGTGCCAGCAGTGAAAACGGGATTAGCAATCAGCCCCAGCATTTT. The chain has TRBV6-1 and TRBJ1-5; D is unresolved. The germline V gene has CDR1 MNHNS and CDR2 SASEGT. Trimming took off 2 bases at V and 0 bases at J, with 8 bases between the two ends. The CDR3 loop spans 15 amino acids.

This clonotype occurred many times. This rearrangement joins TRBV4-3 to TRBJ2-7; TRBD2 matches at 12 bases. The CDR3 is made up of 16 amino acids. J lost 4 bases, V lost 0 bases, and 4 bases had no gene match. Germline V CDR1 and CDR2: LGHNA, YSLEER. The CDR3 loop reads CASSQDTSGGKYEQYF. The CDR3 coding sequence is TGCGCCAGCAGCCAAGACACTAGCGGGGGGAAGTACGAGCAGTACTTC.

Remarks on this clonotype: This sequence may be a read error, since a much larger clone differs from it by one base. This chain joins TRBV5-3 and TRBJ1-3; tentatively, D is TRBD1 (6 bases). TRBV5-3 is an ORF for which the function is uncertain. This CDR3 has 14 residues. Between the trimmed V and J ends, which lost 10 bases and 4 bases, there was a span of 18 bases. The CDR3 sequence is CAGSLQGFGNTIYF. CDR3 bases: TGTGCCGGCAGCCTCCAGGGGTTCGGAAACACCATATATTTT.

This clonotype was recorded only once. Since a much larger clone is just one base distant, this may be a read error. The V gene is TRBV20-1, the J gene TRBJ1-5; a weak D match, TRBD1 (6 bases). The CDR3 covers 16 residues. Between the trimmed V and J ends, which lost 0 bases and 2 bases, there was a span of 14 bases. Germline V CDR1 and CDR2: DFQATT, SNEGSKA (reference sequence). The CDR3 spells CSARDLEGGGNQPQHF. The CDR3 DNA reads as TGCAGTGCTAGAGACTTAGAGGGGGGGGGCAATCAGCCCCAGCATTTT.

There are many counts of this clonotype. This rearrangement joins TRBV20-1 to TRBJ2-7; tentatively, D is TRBD2 (5 bases). CDR3 length: 14 residues. Germline assignment: CDR1 DFQATT and CDR2 SNEGSKA (reference sequence). V lost 6 bases, J lost 2 bases, and 17 bases lay in between. The CDR3 sequence is CSAESEGPAYEQYF. CDR3 DNA: TGCAGTGCAGAATCAGAGGGTCCCGCCTACGAGCAGTACTTC.

This clonotype has only a few counts. The chain has TRBV5-1 and TRBJ1-6; perhaps TRBD1 as D (5 bases). Trimming shortened V by 0 bases and J by 10 bases, and 11 bases separated the two germline ends. Per germline, CDR1 SGHRS and CDR2 YFSETQ. CDR3 length: 14 residues. CDR3 in amino acids: CASSLEGFQSPLHF. As DNA, the CDR3 is TGCGCCAGCAGCTTGGAGGGGTTCCAATCACCCCTCCACTTT.

This clonotype occurred many times. The rearrangement uses TRBV2 and TRBJ1-2; 7 nucleotides match TRBD1. The CDR3 runs to 15 residues. Trimming took 7 bases from V and 7 from J; bases not matched to a gene: 15. Per the germline V gene, CDR1 is SNHLY and CDR2 is FYNNEI. Here the CDR3 DNA reads TGTGCCAGCACCGAGGGGGCAGGGGGGTTGGTTGGCTACACCTTC. Protein: CASTEGAGGLVGYTF.

About this clonotype: The junction does not match germline at one end; this may be a read error. V gene TRBV4-1 combines with J gene TRBJ1-5; unclear D gene. CDR3 length: 18 residues. CDR1 and CDR2 (germline): MGHRA, YSYEKL. CDR3 sequence reads: CASSQEWNSRRSNQPPHF. The CDR3 bases are TGCGCCAGCAGCCAAGAATGGAATTCCCGAAGGAGCAATCAGCCCCCGCATTTT.

In this sample, this clonotype turned up many times. The CDR3 region is CASSLDYGDNEQFF. CDR3 sequence (DNA): TGTGCCAGCAGCTTAGATTACGGGGACAATGAGCAGTTCTTC. The chain couples TRBV7-2 to TRBJ2-1; D is possibly TRBD2 (5 bases). Germline CDR1 is SGHTA and CDR2 is FQGNSA. The CDR3 sequence is 14 residues long. V lost 1 base and J lost 5, with 9 bases in between.

This clonotype was recorded a few times. The chain couples TRBV12-3 or TRBV12-4 to TRBJ2-1; 8 bases agree with TRBD2. This CDR3 contains 16 residues. Trimming took 6 bases from V and 8 from J; bases not matched to a gene: 15. The CDR3 DNA sequence: TGTGCCAGCAGCCCCCCCAGGACTAGCATAGCAGATGAGCAGTTCTTC. This translates into CASSPPRTSIADEQFF.

This clonotype appeared many times. The V and J genes are TRBV6-2 or TRBV6-3 and TRBJ1-1; D is unclear. This CDR3 contains 13 residues. Trimming shortened V by 1 base and J by 3 bases, and 6 bases separated the two germline ends. Germline V CDR1 and CDR2: MNHEY, SVGEGT. Here the CDR3 reads CASSYYADTEAFF. As DNA, the CDR3 is TGTGCCAGCAGTTACTATGCAGACACTGAAGCTTTCTTT.

In regard to this clonotype: Germline and junction disagree at one end, which may indicate a read error. The chain couples TRBV4-1 to TRBJ2-7; D might be TRBD2 (6 bases). This CDR3 has 14 amino acids. The germline gives CDR1 MGHRA, CDR2 YSYEKL. CDR3 protein: CAGSQERGLTEQYF. CDR3 nucleotides: TGCGCCGGCAGCCAAGAGAGGGGACTGACCGAGCAGTACTTC.

This clonotype was recorded many times. The chain employs TRBV5-1 and TRBJ2-5; TRBD2 is a possible D gene (5 bases). Germline V CDR1 and CDR2: SGHRS, YFSETQ. V was pared by 4 bases and J by 0 bases, with 13 bases between. This CDR3 comprises 15 residues. The DNA of the CDR3 is TGCGCCAGCAGCCCTCATGAGGGTTACCAAGAGACCCAGTACTTC. Translating gives CASSPHEGYQETQYF.

A word on this clonotype: A read error may explain this, as a much larger clone is one base away. This rearrangement joins TRBV7-9 to TRBJ1-2; D not certain. V lost 7 bases and J 2 bases, leaving 11 bases between the germline ends. The CDR3 totals 13 residues. From germline, CDR1 is SEHNR and CDR2 FQNEAQ (reference sequence). For the CDR3, the DNA is TGTGCCAGCACCGGCCGGGTCAACTATGGCTACACCTTC. It yields the protein CASTGRVNYGYTF. The full variable domain, its missing parts supplied by reference TRBV7-9 and TRBJ1-2, is DTGVSQNPRHKITKRGQNVTFRCDPISEHNRLYWYRQTLGQGPEFLTYFQNEAQLEKSRLLSDRFSAERPKGSFSTLEIQRTEQGDSAMYLCASTGRVNYGYTFGSGTRLTVV.

This clonotype has ten or more counts. The CDR3 DNA follows: TGTGCCAGCAGCGGGACAGTTGGCGGGGGTTCCGAGCAGTACTTC. This codes for CASSGTVGGGSEQYF. The J gene is TRBJ2-7, the V gene TRBV7-9, with D perhaps being TRBD1 or TRBD2 (7 bases each). The CDR3 has 15 amino acids. V was cut by 5 bases and J by 6 bases, with 20 bases left in between. Germline CDR1 is SEHNR and CDR2 is FQNEAQ (reference sequence).

This clonotype was detected a few times. This rearrangement joins TRBV27 to TRBJ2-3, with no clear D. This CDR3 contains 13 residues. CDR1 MNHEY and CDR2 SMNVEV come from the germline V gene (reference sequence). V was shortened by 0 bases and J by 6 bases, with 7 bases between the two germline ends. CDR3 sequence: CASSLSGYDTQYF. As DNA, the CDR3 is TGTGCCAGCAGTTTATCAGGGTATGATACGCAGTATTTT.

This clonotype came up many times. The chain employs TRBV6-2 or TRBV6-3 and TRBJ1-5, with 7 bases that match TRBD1. This CDR3 has 15 residues. V lost 6 bases, J lost 3 bases, and 8 bases stayed unmatched. Germline V gives CDR1 MNHEY, CDR2 SVGEGT. CDR3 sequence (DNA): TGTGCCAGCAGCTCGACAGGGACGGTCAATCAGCCCCAGCATTTT. Its protein product is CASSSTGTVNQPQHF.

In its sample, this clonotype was seen many times. This chain joins TRBV7-9 and TRBJ2-1, with 8 bases matching TRBD2. The CDR3 is 13 residues long. Germline lookup yields CDR1 SEHNR and CDR2 FQNEAQ (reference sequence). V shed 6 bases and J 8 bases; nucleotides not matched to a gene: 6. The CDR3 region is CASRSGLADEQFF. The CDR3 DNA follows: TGTGCCAGCAGATCAGGACTAGCTGATGAGCAGTTCTTC.

Note on this clonotype: This may arise from a read error, as a much more abundant clone is one base away. V gene TRBV27 combines with J gene TRBJ1-1; 7 bases align to TRBD1. The CDR3 runs 16 residues. Germline assignment: CDR1 MNHEY and CDR2 SMNVEV (reference sequence). The CDR3 DNA sequence: TGTGCCAGCAGGGAGGTACAGGGGTTTGTGAACACTGAAGCTGTCTTT. It is translated as CASREVQGFVNTEAVF.

About this clonotype itself: This sequence may be a read error, since a much larger clone differs from it by one base. The gene calls are TRBV24-1 and TRBJ2-2; D possibly matches TRBD1 or TRBD2 (5 bases each). The V gene's germline CDR1 is KGHDR and CDR2 SFDVKD. CDR3 length: 14 amino acids. The CDR3 DNA reads TGTGCCACCAGTGATTCCCGAGCCGGGACGGAGCCGTTTTTT. Protein: CATSDSRAGTEPFF.

A few counts support this clonotype. The chain employs TRBV24-1 and TRBJ2-1; 7 bases are shared with TRBD1. Germline values: CDR1 KGHDR, CDR2 SFDVKD. The CDR3 length is 15 residues. V was pared by 4 bases and J by 2 bases, with 4 bases of the junction left unmatched. The DNA of the CDR3 is TGTGCCACCAGTGACCGACAGGGCCCCTACAATGAGCAGTTCTTC. Encoded protein: CATSDRQGPYNEQFF.

Written as DNA, the CDR3 is TGCGCCAGCAGCCAAGGACAGGGGTGGACAGATGAAAAACTGTTTTTT. It specifies CASSQGQGWTDEKLFF. The chain recombines TRBV4-3 with TRBJ1-4, with 8 bases fitting TRBD1. J gave up 6 bases and V 1 base, and 7 bases lay outside the gene matches. The CDR3 loop spans 16 amino acids. Germline loops: CDR1 LGHNA, CDR2 YSLEER.

Concerning this clonotype: A junction end diverges from the germline sequence, so it may reflect a read error. The V call is TRBV6-1, the J call TRBJ1-5; D ambiguous. The CDR3 consists of 15 residues. Per the germline V gene, CDR1 is MNHNS and CDR2 is SASEGT. CDR3 protein: CASIGDSHMNQPQRF. The CDR3 DNA reads as TGTGCCAGCATAGGAGACTCACATATGAATCAGCCCCAGCGTTTT.

The chain links TRBV27 to TRBJ2-1; 10 bases line up with TRBD2. The germline V gene has CDR1 MNHEY and CDR2 SMNVEV (reference sequence). CDR3 length: 16 residues. The trim removed 2 bases at V and 5 bases at J, leaving 6 bases unmatched. This CDR3 is CASSLGGLAIHNEQFF. DNA for the CDR3: TGTGCCAGCAGTTTAGGGGGACTAGCGATCCACAATGAGCAGTTCTTC.

V and J are TRBV27 and TRBJ2-2; D may correspond to TRBD1 or TRBD2 (5 bases each). There are 14 residues in the CDR3. The germline gives CDR1 MNHEY, CDR2 SMNVEV (reference sequence). Deletions cut 6 bases from V and 7 bases from J, with 15 bases between. The CDR3 DNA reads as TGTGCCAGCAGCGAACAAGATGGGGGCGGGGAGCTGTTTTTT. Amino acids: CASSEQDGGGELFF.

As regards this clonotype: A read error may explain this, as a much larger clone is one base away. The V and J genes are TRBV4-3 and TRBJ1-2; the match to TRBD1 covers 8 bases. The CDR3 length is 15 residues. Germline lookup yields CDR1 LGHNA and CDR2 YSLEER. DNA of the CDR3: TGCGCCAGCAGCCAAGGGCGGACAGGGAACTATGACTACACCTTC. It translates to CASSQGRTGNYDYTF.

This clonotype was seen repeatedly, ten times or more. The chain couples TRBV7-9 to TRBJ1-3, with TRBD1 matching over 9 bases. The V segment lost 4 bases and the J segment 0 bases; nucleotides outside the gene matches: 7. In germline, CDR1 is SEHNR, CDR2 FQNEAQ (reference sequence). This CDR3 region has 17 residues. The CDR3 DNA reads TGTGCCAGCAGCTCCCTGGGACAGGGCCCCTCTGGAAACACCATATATTTT. This translates into CASSSLGQGPSGNTIYF.

The table lists this clonotype with many counts. J is TRBJ2-3 and V is TRBV29-1; possible D gene TRBD2, 5 bases. V lost 6 bases and J lost 3, with 7 bases in between. Germline V CDR1 and CDR2: SQVTM, ANQGSEA. There are 11 residues in the CDR3. The CDR3 nucleotides read TGCAGCGTACTAGAGACAGATACGCAGTATTTT. Protein: CSVLETDTQYF.

Ten or more counts support this clonotype. The chain employs TRBV4-3 and TRBJ2-7; 8 bases map to TRBD1. In germline, CDR1 is LGHNA, CDR2 YSLEER. The CDR3 sequence is 13 residues long. Trimming removed 6 bases from V and 2 bases from J; junction bases left unmatched: 3. DNA for the CDR3: TGCGCCAGCAGTCCGGACAGGGCCTACGAGCAGTACTTC. This sequence encodes CASSPDRAYEQYF.

The chain links TRBV6-2 or TRBV6-3 to TRBJ2-3, with 11 bases fitting TRBD2. The CDR3 is 16 amino acids. With 5 bases clipped from V and 1 base from J, the junction kept 5 bases outside the gene matches. Germline values: CDR1 MNHEY, CDR2 SVGEGT. In DNA form, the CDR3 reads TGTGCCAGCAGTCTGGGACTAGCGGACCGCACAGATACGCAGTATTTT. It specifies CASSLGLADRTDTQYF.